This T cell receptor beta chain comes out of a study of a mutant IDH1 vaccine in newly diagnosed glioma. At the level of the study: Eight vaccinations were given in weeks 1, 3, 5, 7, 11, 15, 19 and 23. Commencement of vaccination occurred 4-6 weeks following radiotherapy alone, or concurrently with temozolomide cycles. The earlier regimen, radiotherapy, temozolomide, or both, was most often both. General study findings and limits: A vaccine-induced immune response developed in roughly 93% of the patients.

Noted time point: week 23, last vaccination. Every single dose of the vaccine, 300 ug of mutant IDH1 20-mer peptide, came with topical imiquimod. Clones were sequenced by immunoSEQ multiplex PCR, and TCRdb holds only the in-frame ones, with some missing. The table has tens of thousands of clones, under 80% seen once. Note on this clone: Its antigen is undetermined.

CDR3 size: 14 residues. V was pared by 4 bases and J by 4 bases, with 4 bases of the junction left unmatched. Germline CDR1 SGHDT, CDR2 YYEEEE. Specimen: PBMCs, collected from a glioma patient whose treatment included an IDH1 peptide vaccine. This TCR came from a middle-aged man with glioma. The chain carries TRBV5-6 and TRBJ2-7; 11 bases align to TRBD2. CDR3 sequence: CASSATSGGYEQYF. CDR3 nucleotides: TGTGCCAGCAGCGCTACTAGCGGGGGTTACGAGCAGTACTTC.